This TCR beta chain comes out of a study of tumor-infiltrating lymphocytes in primary liver carcinoma. At the level of the study: With diameters of roughly 4.2 to 10 cm, tumors were stage T1-T3 N0M0.

Taking about 18-32 mg of unsorted bulk tissue, the authors co-extracted RNA and DNA. Patients carried chronic HBV infection without prior treatment. The CDR3 consists of 15 residues. To note about this clonotype: Germline and junction disagree at one end, which may indicate a read error.

A constant-region primer served to make TCR beta cDNA from around 500 ng total RNA. Amplification in three nested multiplex PCR rounds with slightly modified ARM-PCR gave rise to TCR beta libraries. The first two PCR rounds used TRBV1-TRBV30 forward primers with a C-beta reverse primer, nine to eleven cycles each. TCRdb re-derived calls from the multiplex PCR reads in MiXCR, one entry per CDR3 protein. This repertoire shows under 110,000 distinct CDR3 sequences, about 62% found once; its top ten account for around 10%. The source of this sequence is a woman aged 60-75 years with primary liver carcinoma and hepatitis B virus infection. The chain couples TRBV12-3 or TRBV12-4 to TRBJ2-6; D not certain. The specimen sequenced was liver tumor tissue from sampling region 2. Specified subset: tumor region T2, inferior pole. CDR3 amino acids: CASSRRHGGINVLTF. CDR3 bases: TGTGCCAGCAGTCGACGACATGGTGGGATCAACGTCCTGACCTTC.